A selection of T cell receptor beta chains follows, all from one sample in a study of cytotoxic CD8 clonotypes in ibrutinib-treated CLL. Profiled with immunoSEQ multiplex PCR; TCRdb holds only in-frame clones, not every one. This sample has just over 200,000 clones, with 75% to 85% found just once. The source material was PBMCs, sampled after 12 months of ibrutinib treatment. Receptors originate from a human donor with chronic lymphocytic leukemia. Both conserved end residues are part of each CDR3. The D gene is left open where the match is weak. Some rows mark clone size as missing; the rest say once, few, many or name a class of expanded clone.

size: NA; J: TRBJ2-1; V: TRBV27; D: TRBD2; CDR3: CASRTSGNNEQFF; DNA: TGTGCCAGCAGGACTAGCGGTAACAATGAGCAGTTCTTC
size: NA; J: TRBJ1-2; V: TRBV5-1; D: NA; CDR3: CASSPPGTMMVYTF; DNA: TGCGCCAGCAGCCCGCCCGGGACGATGATGGTATACACCTTC
size: NA; J: TRBJ2-3; V: TRBV6-1; D: NA; CDR3: CASSEVWSTDTQYF; DNA: TGTGCCAGCAGTGAAGTCTGGAGCACAGATACGCAGTATTTT
size: NA; J: TRBJ2-2; V: TRBV6-5; D: NA; CDR3: CASSRGWSDTGELFF; DNA: TGTGCCAGCAGTCGCGGATGGTCGGACACCGGGGAGCTGTTTTTT
size: NA; J: TRBJ2-7; V: TRBV27; D: TRBD1; CDR3: CASSLSAGTGEQYF; DNA: TGTGCCAGCAGTTTATCGGCCGGGACAGGGGAGCAGTACTTC
size: NA; J: TRBJ1-1; V: TRBV7-2; D: NA; CDR3: CASSLSYTEAFF; DNA: TGTGCCAGCAGCTTATCATACACTGAAGCTTTCTTT
size: NA; J: TRBJ1-2; V: TRBV5-5; D: NA; CDR3: CASSLDYGYTF; DNA: TGTGCCAGCAGCCTGGACTATGGCTACACCTTC
size: NA; J: TRBJ1-6; V: TRBV13; D: NA; CDR3: CASSLEVGGRLDSPLHF; DNA: TGTGCCAGCAGCTTAGAGGTCGGGGGGCGCCTGGATTCACCCCTCCACTTT
size: NA; J: TRBJ2-7; V: TRBV6-1; D: NA; CDR3: CASSMSRTYEQYF; DNA: TGTGCCAGCAGTATGTCCAGGACCTACGAGCAGTACTTC
size: once; J: TRBJ2-7; V: TRBV6-5; D: TRBD2; CDR3: CASSPSIISGYEQYF; DNA: TGTGCCAGCAGCCCGAGTATTATTAGCGGGTACGAGCAGTACTTC
size: NA; J: TRBJ1-3; V: TRBV6-5; D: NA; CDR3: CASSYSDGNTIYF; DNA: TGTGCCAGCAGTTACTCAGACGGCAACACCATATATTTT
size: NA; J: TRBJ1-4; V: TRBV27; D: TRBD1; CDR3: CASALLTGTSEKLFF; DNA: TGTGCCAGCGCTCTATTGACAGGGACTAGTGAAAAACTGTTTTTT
size: NA; J: TRBJ1-5; V: TRBV9; D: NA; CDR3: CASSVAGLGQPQHF; DNA: TGTGCCAGCAGCGTAGCAGGGCTGGGTCAGCCCCAGCATTTT
size: NA; J: TRBJ2-3; V: TRBV5-4; D: TRBD2; CDR3: CASSRGGYTDTQYF; DNA: TGTGCCAGCAGCCGGGGGGGATACACAGATACGCAGTATTTT
size: NA; J: TRBJ2-3; V: TRBV5-1; D: TRBD1; CDR3: CASSLGTGVDTQYF; DNA: TGCGCCAGCAGCTTGGGGACAGGGGTGGATACGCAGTATTTT
size: few; J: TRBJ2-7; V: TRBV25-1; D: NA; CDR3: CASGRLGGYEQYF; DNA: TGTGCCAGCGGCAGACTAGGGGGCTACGAGCAGTACTTC
size: NA; J: TRBJ2-7; V: TRBV27; D: NA; CDR3: CASSPATAYEQYF; DNA: TGTGCCAGCAGTCCCGCGACGGCCTACGAGCAGTACTTC
size: NA; J: TRBJ2-7; V: TRBV9; D: NA; CDR3: CASSVGEYEYRATYEQYF; DNA: TGTGCCAGCAGCGTAGGAGAATATGAGTACAGGGCAACCTACGAGCAGTACTTC